The T cell receptor (beta chain) described here comes from a study of T-cell reconstitution after alpha-beta-depleted transplantation in children. Deletions cut 1 base from V and 13 bases from J, with 11 bases between. Germline values: CDR1 LGHDT, CDR2 YNNKEL (reference sequence). The CDR3 length is 12 residues. Study observations and caveats: Several hundred expanded graft clones reportedly supplied alpha-beta T cells about two months after transplant.

It was with unique molecular identifiers that the TCRbeta library was prepared. MiXCR, run by TCRdb on the PCR reads, gives a single entry per CDR3 protein. Found here are fewer than 700,000 distinct CDR3 sequences, 20% to 25% of them singletons; the top ten hold over 12%. In its sample, this clonotype was seen many times. Its antigen remains unidentified. The rearrangement links TRBV3-1 to TRBJ2-1; D unclear. The specimen was PBMCs, mostly from graft donor cells, collected 360 days after TCRalphabeta/CD19-depleted stem cell transplant. The sequence came from a boy younger than two who had a stem cell transplant for acute myeloid leukemia, so the T cells may come from the graft donor. CDR3 bases: TGTGCCAGCAGCCAAGGTCGGCACGGCCAGTTCTTC. Protein product: CASSQGRHGQFF.